Following are 30 T cell receptor beta chains from one sample sequenced in a study of T-cell reconstitution after alpha-beta-depleted transplantation in children listed by TCRdb under 2016. Libraries were built with PCR. TCRdb shows the sequencer as Illumina HiSeq 2500. To normalize quantification of the TCRbeta repertoire, the TCR libraries were built with molecular barcoding that relied on unique molecular identifiers. TCRdb trimmed the raw reads at Q25, called clones with MiXCR and kept productive beta chains. Merged by CDR3 protein, the rows form single entries marked with the most common genes and DNA. A total of about 540,000 distinct CDR3 sequences appear in this sample, around 18% of them only once. 3% to 4% of the sample is taken by the ten largest. The material was PBMCs from the stem cell graft donor, obtained from the stem cell graft. These receptors all stem from a human donor who donated a stem cell graft to a child with acute lymphoblastic leukemia.

The chain combines TRBV6-5 with TRBJ2-5; 11 nucleotides agree with TRBD1. This CDR3 comprises 18 residues. Germline CDR1 is MNHEY and CDR2 is SVGAGI. V was pared by 4 bases and J by 3 bases, with 13 bases of the junction left unmatched. This CDR3 is CASSSTGWTGGEKETQYF. The CDR3 bases are TGTGCCAGCAGTTCCACCGGCTGGACAGGGGGCGAAAAAGAGACCCAGTACTTC.

This clonotype was counted a few times. V and J are TRBV2 and TRBJ2-7, with TRBD1 matching 9 bases. Unmatched junction bases numbered 7, after V lost 2 bases and J lost 5 bases. The CDR3 runs 15 residues. Germline CDR1 and CDR2: SNHLY and FYNNEI. The CDR3 DNA is TGTGCCAGCAGTGAAAATTGGGGGACAGGGAACGAGCAGTACTTC. It translates to CASSENWGTGNEQYF.

The rearrangement uses TRBV3-1 and TRBJ1-2, with a tentative D call TRBD1 (5 bases). Between the trimmed V and J ends, which lost 1 base and 3 bases, there was a span of 15 bases. The germline V gene has CDR1 LGHDT and CDR2 YNNKEL (reference sequence). The CDR3 contains 16 residues. CDR3 loop: CASSQAGARGDYGYTF. The CDR3 DNA is TGTGCCAGCAGCCAAGCCGGGGCTCGAGGGGACTATGGCTACACCTTC.

The DNA for the CDR3 is TGTGCCAGCAGTGCCCGGGGTGAGACCCAGTACTTC. Translating it yields CASSARGETQYF. The chain employs TRBV6-1 and TRBJ2-5, with D possibly matching TRBD2 (5 bases). Trimming left V 4 bases short and J 5 bases short, with 8 bases between. The CDR3 consists of 12 residues. Germline assignment: CDR1 MNHNS and CDR2 SASEGT.

V is TRBV5-1 and J is TRBJ1-2; maybe TRBD1 (5 bases). V lost 0 bases to trimming and J lost 4 bases, with 13 bases between them. In germline, CDR1 is SGHRS, CDR2 YFSETQ. The CDR3 extends over 15 amino acids. The CDR3 loop reads CASSLVEDTIYGYTF. The CDR3 DNA follows: TGCGCCAGCAGCTTGGTCGAGGACACAATCTATGGCTACACCTTC.

This clonotype came up a few times. The chain has TRBV12-3 or TRBV12-4 and TRBJ1-2, with D maybe TRBD1 (6 bases). Trimming pared 8 bases from V and 4 bases from J, leaving 17 bases between. The length of the CDR3 is 14 residues. The CDR3 reads CASDPGAAAYGYTF. For the CDR3, the DNA is TGTGCCAGCGACCCAGGGGCAGCTGCCTATGGCTACACCTTC.

This clonotype was observed a handful of times. The chain uses TRBV20-1 and TRBJ2-3, with a tentative D call TRBD2 (6 bases). From germline, CDR1 is DFQATT and CDR2 SNEGSKA (reference sequence). The length of the CDR3 is 15 residues. V lost 0 bases to trimming and J lost 0 bases, with 10 bases between them. In nucleotides, the CDR3 is TGCAGTGCTAGAGATAGACGGGAGAGCACAGATACGCAGTATTTT. Its translation is CSARDRRESTDTQYF.

J is TRBJ2-2 and V is TRBV5-1; 9 nucleotides align to TRBD1. With V trimmed by 4 bases and J by 6 bases, 7 bases remained unmatched. The CDR3 has 15 amino acids. Germline V gives CDR1 SGHRS, CDR2 YFSETQ. CDR3 DNA sequence: TGCGCCAGCAGCAACGGACAGGGGATCTCCGGGGAGCTGTTTTTT. It encodes CASSNGQGISGELFF.

This clonotype was seen more than once but under ten times. The chain links TRBV11-2 to TRBJ2-2; D might be TRBD1 (5 bases). Trimming took off 0 bases at V and 4 bases at J, with 9 bases between the two ends. Germline V gives CDR1 SGHAT, CDR2 FQNNGV. This CDR3 spans 15 amino acids. The CDR3 nucleotides are TGTGCCAGCAGCTTAGATCTCAGGGTCACCGGGGAGCTGTTTTTT. This sequence encodes CASSLDLRVTGELFF.

The chain uses TRBV5-1 and TRBJ1-1; D is unclear. Between the trimmed V and J ends, which lost 0 bases and 3 bases, there was a span of 9 bases. This CDR3 comprises 14 residues. Germline V lookup: CDR1 SGHRS, CDR2 YFSETQ. The chain's CDR3 is CASSLVQVDTEAFF. The CDR3 DNA follows: TGCGCCAGCAGCTTGGTCCAGGTTGACACTGAAGCTTTCTTT.

This clonotype was picked up a small number of times. The rearrangement links TRBV4-2 to TRBJ2-5, with no clear D. This CDR3 is 15 amino acids long. Germline CDR1 reads LGHNA; CDR2 reads YNFKEQ. V was shortened by 0 bases and J by 3 bases, with 11 bases between the two germline ends. CDR3 nucleotide sequence: TGTGCCAGCAGCCAAGATGTCTGGGCCAAAGAGACCCAGTACTTC. Amino acids: CASSQDVWAKETQYF.

The genes are TRBV20-1 and TRBJ2-7; 9 bases fit TRBD1. Germline CDR1 reads DFQATT; CDR2 reads SNEGSKA (reference sequence). The CDR3 is 15 amino acids. V gave up 3 bases and J gave up 4 bases; unmatched junction bases: 10. CDR3 nucleotide sequence: TGCAGTGCTAGGCCTAAACAGGGGGCAGGGTACGAGCAGTACTTC. Protein product: CSARPKQGAGYEQYF.

The genes are TRBV2 and TRBJ2-3; D unclear. Looked up from germline, CDR1 is SNHLY and CDR2 is FYNNEI. There are 14 residues in the CDR3. V was cut by 1 base and J by 2 bases, with 7 bases left in between. The CDR3 DNA reads TGTGCCAGCAGTGAAGACGGAAACACAGATACGCAGTATTTT. This translates into CASSEDGNTDTQYF.

CDR3 DNA sequence: TGCAGCGCCGGGCCCCCCGGGACAGGGGGCTGGGGTGAGCAGTTCTTC. Translating it yields CSAGPPGTGGWGEQFF. The chain recombines TRBV29-1 with TRBJ2-1, with 12 bases that match TRBD1. Trimming took 7 bases from V and 9 from J; bases not matched to a gene: 16. This CDR3 region has 16 residues. The V gene's germline CDR1 is SQVTM and CDR2 ANQGSEA.

This sequence joins TRBV6-1 and TRBJ1-5; the D gene is possibly TRBD1 (5 bases). Per germline, CDR1 MNHNS and CDR2 SASEGT. The CDR3 is 14 amino acids. The V end lost 6 bases, the J end lost 0 bases, and 9 bases lay between the germline ends. DNA for the CDR3: TGTGCCAGCAGCCGACAGAATAGCAATCAGCCCCAGCATTTT. Its translation: CASSRQNSNQPQHF.

This clonotype was seen only a few times. The chain joins TRBV5-6 to TRBJ2-7; D might be TRBD1 or TRBD2, each matching 5 bases. V was pared by 5 bases and J by 1 base, with 13 bases between. This CDR3 is built from 14 residues. Germline values: CDR1 SGHDT, CDR2 YYEEEE. In nucleotides, the CDR3 is TGTGCCAGCAGATACGGGACGGGTTCCTACGAGCAGTACTTC. Amino acids: CASRYGTGSYEQYF.

This clonotype has ten or more counts. The genes are TRBV5-1 and TRBJ1-2; D is unclear. From germline, CDR1 is SGHRS and CDR2 YFSETQ. V was cut by 0 bases and J by 4 bases, with 13 bases left in between. The CDR3 extends over 15 amino acids. The CDR3 DNA reads as TGCGCCAGCAGCTTGGACGGGGAAAACCCCTATGGCTACACCTTC. Translation: CASSLDGENPYGYTF.

This clonotype has just a few counts. The chain links TRBV29-1 to TRBJ2-3, with 13 nucleotides matching TRBD2. CDR1 SQVTM and CDR2 ANQGSEA come from the germline V gene. This CDR3 is built from 12 residues. For the CDR3, the DNA is TGCAGGGGACTAGCGGGATTAGATACGCAGTATTTT. It codes for CRGLAGLDTQYF.

The chain is built from TRBV29-1 and TRBJ1-1; TRBD1 matches at 7 bases. This CDR3 has 17 amino acids. V was clipped by 5 bases and J by 0 bases; unmatched bases: 15. CDR1 and CDR2 from the germline V gene are SQVTM and ANQGSEA. The CDR3 nucleotides are TGCAGCGTTTCGGGTTCTGTGGGACAGCTTATGAACACTGAAGCTTTCTTT. Translated, it gives CSVSGSVGQLMNTEAFF.

This chain uses TRBV14 with TRBJ2-4; D uncertain. CDR1 is SGHDN, CDR2 FVKESK, per germline. Trimming left V 4 bases short and J 3 bases short, with 7 bases between. CDR3 size: 13 residues. Here the CDR3 reads CASSPLGKNIQYF. DNA for the CDR3: TGTGCCAGCAGCCCCCTAGGCAAAAACATTCAGTACTTC.

The V call is TRBV12-3 or TRBV12-4, the J call TRBJ1-5, with no clear D. This CDR3 has 14 amino acids. The germline V and J ends were trimmed by 4 bases and 3 bases, with 10 bases remaining between them. CDR3 protein: CASSSVGSNQPQHF. Here the CDR3 DNA reads TGTGCCAGCAGTTCAGTGGGATCCAATCAGCCCCAGCATTTT.

This clonotype was recorded a few times. J is TRBJ2-3 and V is TRBV10-3; D unclear. Trimming pared 0 bases from V and 2 bases from J, leaving 15 bases between. Germline lookup yields CDR1 ENHRY and CDR2 SYGVKD. The CDR3 is 17 residues long. The CDR3 reads CAISESTAAPDTDTQYF. For the CDR3, the DNA is TGTGCCATCAGTGAGTCGACGGCAGCGCCCGACACAGATACGCAGTATTTT.

A few counts support this clonotype. This chain uses TRBV7-2 with TRBJ2-7; D unclear. The CDR3 contains 12 residues. The germline V and J ends were trimmed by 1 base and 5 bases, with 6 bases remaining between them. The germline gives CDR1 SGHTA, CDR2 FQGNSA. The CDR3 here is CASSLVYHEQYF. The CDR3, as DNA: TGTGCCAGCAGCTTAGTGTACCACGAGCAGTACTTC.

This clonotype has just a few counts. The chain links TRBV12-3 or TRBV12-4 to TRBJ2-1; 10 bases fit TRBD1. The CDR3 sequence is 15 residues long. Trimming removed 4 bases from V and 8 bases from J; junction bases left unmatched: 8. The CDR3 reads CASSYPGQGSDEQFF. CDR3 DNA sequence: TGTGCCAGCAGTTATCCGGGACAGGGGTCCGATGAGCAGTTCTTC.

The chain employs TRBV12-3 or TRBV12-4 and TRBJ1-2; 7 positions match TRBD1. The CDR3 is 15 amino acids. V trimming: 3 bases; J trimming: 6 bases; junction bases outside the gene matches: 10. The CDR3 sequence is CASSLYDRAGNGYTF. In nucleotides, the CDR3 is TGTGCCAGCAGTTTGTACGACAGGGCCGGCAATGGCTACACCTTC.

The chain links TRBV6-1 to TRBJ2-7, with 7 nucleotides matching TRBD1. Germline CDR1 MNHNS, CDR2 SASEGT. This CDR3 contains 15 residues. V dropped 2 bases and J dropped 2; count of bases not matched to a gene: 6. CDR3 sequence reads: CASSEFRTGPYEQYF. The CDR3 DNA is TGTGCCAGCAGTGAATTTAGGACAGGCCCCTACGAGCAGTACTTC.

This clonotype was found a few times. The chain combines TRBV24-1 with TRBJ2-1; 9 bases map to TRBD1. V dropped 3 bases and J dropped 13; count of bases not matched to a gene: 9. The CDR3 spans 14 residues. Looked up from germline, CDR1 is KGHDR and CDR2 is SFDVKD. In DNA, the CDR3 is TGTGCCACCAGTGATCCGGGACAGGGATGGAGACAGTTCTTC. This gives the protein CATSDPGQGWRQFF.

The chain carries TRBV7-6 and TRBJ2-5, with D possibly TRBD2 on 5 matching bases. Trimming removed 2 bases from V and 5 bases from J, with 12 bases in between. The CDR3 totals 14 residues. The germline V gene encodes CDR1 SGHVS and CDR2 FNYEAQ. CDR3 protein: CASSLSLEGETQYF. The CDR3 DNA sequence: TGTGCCAGCAGCTTAAGTCTAGAGGGCGAGACCCAGTACTTC. Full variable domain (remainder filled in from reference TRBV7-6 and TRBJ2-5): GAGVSQSPRYKVTKRGQDVALRCDPISGHVSLYWYRQALGQGPEFLTYFNYEAQQDKSGLPNDRFSAERPEGSISTLTIQRTEQRDSAMYRCASSLSLEGETQYFGPGTRLLVL.

J is TRBJ2-7 and V is TRBV4-2; 11 bases align to TRBD1. J lost 5 bases, V lost 4 bases, and 1 base had no gene match. CDR1 and CDR2 (germline): LGHNA, YNFKEQ. The CDR3 has 13 residues. The CDR3 bases are TGTGCCAGCAGCCGGGGACAGGGGGACGAGCAGTACTTC. Amino acids: CASSRGQGDEQYF.

This clonotype turned up a few times. The chain couples TRBV14 to TRBJ2-5; D unclear. Trimming stripped 0 bases from V and 5 bases from J, with 16 bases between. From germline, CDR1 is SGHDN and CDR2 FVKESK. This CDR3 region has 16 residues. The CDR3 protein is CASSQESIFLTETQYF. The CDR3 nucleotides read TGTGCCAGCAGCCAAGAGTCAATTTTTCTTACGGAGACCCAGTACTTC.